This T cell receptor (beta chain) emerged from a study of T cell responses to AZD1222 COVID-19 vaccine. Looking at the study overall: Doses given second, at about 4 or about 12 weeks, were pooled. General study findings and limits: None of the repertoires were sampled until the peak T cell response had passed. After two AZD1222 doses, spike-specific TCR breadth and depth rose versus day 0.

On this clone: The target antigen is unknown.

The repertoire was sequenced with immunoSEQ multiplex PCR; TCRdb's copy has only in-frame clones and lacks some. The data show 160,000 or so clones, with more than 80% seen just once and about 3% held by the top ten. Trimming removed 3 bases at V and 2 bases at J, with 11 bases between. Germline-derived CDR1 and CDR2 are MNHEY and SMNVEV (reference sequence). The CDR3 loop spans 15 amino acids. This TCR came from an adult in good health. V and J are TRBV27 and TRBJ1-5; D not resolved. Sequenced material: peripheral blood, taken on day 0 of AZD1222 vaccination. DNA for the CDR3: TGTGCCAGCAGTTTCGGCGGGGAAGGCAATCAGCCCCAGCATTTT. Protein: CASSFGGEGNQPQHF.